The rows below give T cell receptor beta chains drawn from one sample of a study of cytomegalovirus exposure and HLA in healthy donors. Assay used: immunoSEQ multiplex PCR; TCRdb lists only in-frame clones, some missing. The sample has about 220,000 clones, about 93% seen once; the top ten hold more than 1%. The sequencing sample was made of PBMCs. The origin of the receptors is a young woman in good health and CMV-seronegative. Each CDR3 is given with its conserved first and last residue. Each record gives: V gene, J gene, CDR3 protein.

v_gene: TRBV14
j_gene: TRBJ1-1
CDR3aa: CASSLGGGMNTEAFF

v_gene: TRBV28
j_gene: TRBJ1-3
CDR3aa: CASSFRGVGNTIYF

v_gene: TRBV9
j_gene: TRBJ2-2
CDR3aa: CASSLQRELYTGELFF

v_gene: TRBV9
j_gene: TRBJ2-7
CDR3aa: CASSVVHGDEQYF

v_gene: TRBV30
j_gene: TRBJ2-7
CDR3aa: CAWSSSGRPNYEQYF

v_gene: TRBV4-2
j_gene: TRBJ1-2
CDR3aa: CASSQEVRPWKGETDYGYTF

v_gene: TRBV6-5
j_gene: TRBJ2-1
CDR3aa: CASSYLQYNEQFF

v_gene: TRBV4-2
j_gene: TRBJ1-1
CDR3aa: CASSQVQGMNTEAFF

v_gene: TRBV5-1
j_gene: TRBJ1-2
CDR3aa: CASSLNSGDSGYTF

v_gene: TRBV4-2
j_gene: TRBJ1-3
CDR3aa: CASSPETGLGNTIYF

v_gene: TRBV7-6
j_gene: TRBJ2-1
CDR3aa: CASSRGLAGLDEQFF

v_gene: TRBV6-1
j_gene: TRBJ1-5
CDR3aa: CASSVTHPNQPQHF

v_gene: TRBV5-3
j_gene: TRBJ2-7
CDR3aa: CARSSSLTGATYEQYF

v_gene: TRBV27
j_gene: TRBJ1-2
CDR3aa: CASQRQGAIGGYTF

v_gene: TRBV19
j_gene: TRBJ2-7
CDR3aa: CASSITARDRAHEQYF

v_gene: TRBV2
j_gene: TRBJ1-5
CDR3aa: CASTSPDKKNQPQHF

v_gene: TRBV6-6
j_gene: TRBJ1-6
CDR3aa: CASSYSGGGGNSPLHF

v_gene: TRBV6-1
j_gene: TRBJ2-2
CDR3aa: CASRQGSGTGELFF

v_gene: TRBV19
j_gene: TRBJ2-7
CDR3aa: CASCEAGTVDEQYF

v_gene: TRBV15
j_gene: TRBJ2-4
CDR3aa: CATSREHAGQGNVIGYIQYF

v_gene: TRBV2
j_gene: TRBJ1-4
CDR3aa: CASRNIRREAEKLFF

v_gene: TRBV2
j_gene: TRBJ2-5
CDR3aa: CASSEGRGYQETQYF